This T cell receptor (beta chain) is from a study of OX40 agonist ivuxolimab in advanced cancers. Across the study: Patients got intravenous ivuxolimab at 0.01 to 10 mg/kg every 2 weeks.

Concerning this clone: Its antigen is currently unknown.

From germline, CDR1 is LNHDA and CDR2 SQIVND (reference sequence). The V segment lost 8 bases and the J segment 2 bases; nucleotides outside the gene matches: 8. There are 14 residues in the CDR3. TCRdb keeps only in-frame clones here, not all; method: immunoSEQ multiplex PCR. The profile shows tens of thousands of clones, roughly 88% of them singletons. Study observations and caveats: At doses 0.1 to 3.0 mg/kg, CD4+ and CD8+ clones expanded.

Patients were ineligible given autoimmune disease history or systemic immunosuppression. The chain is built from TRBV19 and TRBJ2-7; TRBD1 matches at 8 bases. The TCR originated in an adult with an advanced solid tumor such as melanoma, head and neck, liver or kidney cancer. This specimen was CD4+ or CD8+ T cells sorted from blood, taken in a trial of the OX40 agonist ivuxolimab. CDR3 region: CASGYQGAPYEQYF. CDR3 nucleotides: TGTGCCAGTGGGTATCAGGGGGCTCCCTACGAGCAGTACTTC.